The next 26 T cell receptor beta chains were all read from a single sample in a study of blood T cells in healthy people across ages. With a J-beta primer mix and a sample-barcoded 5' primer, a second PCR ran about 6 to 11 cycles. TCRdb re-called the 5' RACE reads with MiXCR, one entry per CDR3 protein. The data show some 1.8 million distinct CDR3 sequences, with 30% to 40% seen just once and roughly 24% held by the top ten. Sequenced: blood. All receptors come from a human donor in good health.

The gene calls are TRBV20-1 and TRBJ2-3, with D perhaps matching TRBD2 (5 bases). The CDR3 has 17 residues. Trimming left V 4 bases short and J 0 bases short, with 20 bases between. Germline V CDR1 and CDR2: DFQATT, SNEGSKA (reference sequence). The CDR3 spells CSATNYHEGTSTDTQYF. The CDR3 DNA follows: TGCAGTGCTACCAACTACCATGAGGGCACTAGCACAGATACGCAGTATTTT.

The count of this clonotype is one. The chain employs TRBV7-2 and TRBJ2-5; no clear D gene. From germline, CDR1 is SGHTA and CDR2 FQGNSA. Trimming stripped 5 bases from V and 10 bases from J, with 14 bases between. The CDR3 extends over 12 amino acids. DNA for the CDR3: TGTGCCAGCAGCCCTCGAGTGGGGATCCAGTACTTC. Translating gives CASSPRVGIQYF.

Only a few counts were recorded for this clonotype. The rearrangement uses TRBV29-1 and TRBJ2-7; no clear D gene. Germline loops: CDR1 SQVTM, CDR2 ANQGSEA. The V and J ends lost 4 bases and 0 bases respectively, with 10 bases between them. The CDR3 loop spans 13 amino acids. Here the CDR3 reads CSVVTASSYEQYF. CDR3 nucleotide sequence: TGCAGCGTTGTTACCGCAAGCTCCTACGAGCAGTACTTC.

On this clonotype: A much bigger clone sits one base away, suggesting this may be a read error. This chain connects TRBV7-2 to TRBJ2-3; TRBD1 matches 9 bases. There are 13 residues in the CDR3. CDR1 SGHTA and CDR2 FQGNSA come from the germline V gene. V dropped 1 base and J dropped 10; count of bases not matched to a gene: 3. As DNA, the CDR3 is TGTGCCAGCAGCTTAGGCGGGACAGGGCCGCAGTATTTT. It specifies CASSLGGTGPQYF.

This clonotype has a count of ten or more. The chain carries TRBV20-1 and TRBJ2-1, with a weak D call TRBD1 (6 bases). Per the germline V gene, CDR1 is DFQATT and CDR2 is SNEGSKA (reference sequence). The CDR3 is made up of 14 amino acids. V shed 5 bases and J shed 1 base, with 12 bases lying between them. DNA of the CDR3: TGCAGTGCTTCCGGGACAAGTTCCTACAATGAGCAGTTCTTC. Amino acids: CSASGTSSYNEQFF.

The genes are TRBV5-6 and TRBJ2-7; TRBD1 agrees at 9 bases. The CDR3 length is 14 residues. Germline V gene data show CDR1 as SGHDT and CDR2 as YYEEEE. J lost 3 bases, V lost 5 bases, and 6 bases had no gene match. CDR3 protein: CASRETGGLYEQYF. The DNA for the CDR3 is TGTGCCAGCAGGGAGACAGGGGGACTCTACGAGCAGTACTTC.

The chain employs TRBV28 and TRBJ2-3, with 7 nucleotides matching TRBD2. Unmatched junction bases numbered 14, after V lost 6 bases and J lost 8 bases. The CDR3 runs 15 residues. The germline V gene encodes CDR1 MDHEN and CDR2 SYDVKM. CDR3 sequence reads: CASRPSTGTMSTQYF. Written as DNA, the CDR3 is TGTGCCAGCAGACCATCTACCGGGACTATGAGTACGCAGTATTTT.

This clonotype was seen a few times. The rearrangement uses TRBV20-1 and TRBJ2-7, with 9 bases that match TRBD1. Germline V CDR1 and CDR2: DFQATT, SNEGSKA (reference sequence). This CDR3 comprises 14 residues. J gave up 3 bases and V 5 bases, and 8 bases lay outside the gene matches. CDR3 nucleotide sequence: TGCAGTGCTGTCCGGGACAGGGAAAACTACGAGCAGTACTTC. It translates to CSAVRDRENYEQYF.

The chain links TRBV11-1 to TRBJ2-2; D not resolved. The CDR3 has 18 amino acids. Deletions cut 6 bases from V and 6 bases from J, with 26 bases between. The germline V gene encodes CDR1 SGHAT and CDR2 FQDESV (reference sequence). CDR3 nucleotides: TGTGCCAGCAGACGACCGGGCTTTCCTATTCAATCGTCCGGGGAGCTGTTTTTT. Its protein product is CASRRPGFPIQSSGELFF. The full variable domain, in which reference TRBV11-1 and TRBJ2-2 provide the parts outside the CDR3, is EAEVAQSPRYKITEKSQAVAFWCDPISGHATLYWYRQILGQGPELLVQFQDESVVDDSQLPKDRFSAERLKGVDSTLKIQPAELGDSAMYLCASRRPGFPIQSSGELFFGEGSRLTVL.

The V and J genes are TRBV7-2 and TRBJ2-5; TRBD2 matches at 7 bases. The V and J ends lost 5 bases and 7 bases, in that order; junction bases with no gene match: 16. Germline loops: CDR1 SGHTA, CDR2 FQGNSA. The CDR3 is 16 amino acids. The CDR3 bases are TGTGCCAGCAGCAAATCCGGGACTACACTATGGGGGACCCAGTACTTC. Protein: CASSKSGTTLWGTQYF. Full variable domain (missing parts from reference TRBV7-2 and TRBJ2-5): GAGVSQSPSNKVTEKGKDVELRCDPISGHTALYWYRQSLGQGLEFLIYFQGNSAPDKSGLPSDRFSAERTGGSVSTLTIQRTQQEDSAVYLCASSKSGTTLWGTQYFGPGTRLLVL.

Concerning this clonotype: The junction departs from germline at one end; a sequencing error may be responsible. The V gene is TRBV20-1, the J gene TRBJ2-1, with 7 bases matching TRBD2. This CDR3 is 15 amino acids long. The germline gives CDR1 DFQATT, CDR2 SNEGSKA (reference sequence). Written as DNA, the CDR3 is TGCAGTGCTAGAGGGAGCGGGGTTTCCTACAATGTGCAGTTCTTC. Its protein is CSARGSGVSYNVQFF.

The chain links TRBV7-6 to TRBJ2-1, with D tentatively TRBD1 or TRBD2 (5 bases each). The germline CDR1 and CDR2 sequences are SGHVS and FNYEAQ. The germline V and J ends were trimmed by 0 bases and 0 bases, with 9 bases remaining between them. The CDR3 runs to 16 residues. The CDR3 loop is CASSLAGVDSYNEQFF. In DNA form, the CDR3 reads TGTGCCAGCAGCTTAGCGGGGGTAGACTCCTACAATGAGCAGTTCTTC.

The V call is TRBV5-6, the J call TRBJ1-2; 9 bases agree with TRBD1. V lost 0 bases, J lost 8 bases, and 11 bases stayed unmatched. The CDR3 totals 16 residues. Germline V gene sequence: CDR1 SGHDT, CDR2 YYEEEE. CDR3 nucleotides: TGTGCCAGCAGCTTGGGGACACCGGGACAGGGTCAGGGCTACACCTTC. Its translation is CASSLGTPGQGQGYTF.

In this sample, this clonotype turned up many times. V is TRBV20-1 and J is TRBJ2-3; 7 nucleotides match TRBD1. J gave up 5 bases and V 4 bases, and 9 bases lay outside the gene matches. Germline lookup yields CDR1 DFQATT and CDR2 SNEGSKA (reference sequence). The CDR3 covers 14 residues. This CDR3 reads CSAMTGTVGDTQYF. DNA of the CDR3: TGCAGTGCTATGACCGGGACAGTGGGAGATACGCAGTATTTT.

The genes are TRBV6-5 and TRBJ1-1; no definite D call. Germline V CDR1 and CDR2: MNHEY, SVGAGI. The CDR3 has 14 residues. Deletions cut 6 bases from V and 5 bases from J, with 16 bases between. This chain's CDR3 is CASRGDLRPTEAFF. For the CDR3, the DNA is TGTGCCAGCAGAGGAGATCTTAGGCCTACTGAAGCTTTCTTT.

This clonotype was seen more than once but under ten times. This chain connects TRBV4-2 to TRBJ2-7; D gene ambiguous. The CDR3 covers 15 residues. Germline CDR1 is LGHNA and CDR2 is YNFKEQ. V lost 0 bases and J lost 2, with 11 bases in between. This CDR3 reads CASSQDRKAPYEQYF. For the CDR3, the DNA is TGTGCCAGCAGCCAAGATCGAAAGGCCCCCTACGAGCAGTACTTC.

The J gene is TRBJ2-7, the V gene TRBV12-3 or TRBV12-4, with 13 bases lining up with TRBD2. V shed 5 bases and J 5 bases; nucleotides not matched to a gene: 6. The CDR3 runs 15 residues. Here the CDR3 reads CASSPTSGGWDEQYF. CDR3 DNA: TGTGCCAGCAGTCCGACTAGCGGGGGGTGGGACGAGCAGTACTTC.

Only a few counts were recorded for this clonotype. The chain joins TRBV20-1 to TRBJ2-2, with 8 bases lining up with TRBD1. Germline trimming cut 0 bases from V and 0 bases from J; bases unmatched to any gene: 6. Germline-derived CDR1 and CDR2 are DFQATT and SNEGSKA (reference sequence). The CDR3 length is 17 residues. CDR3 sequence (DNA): TGCAGTGCTAGAGATAGGAGGACAGGGACGAACACCGGGGAGCTGTTTTTT. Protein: CSARDRRTGTNTGELFF.

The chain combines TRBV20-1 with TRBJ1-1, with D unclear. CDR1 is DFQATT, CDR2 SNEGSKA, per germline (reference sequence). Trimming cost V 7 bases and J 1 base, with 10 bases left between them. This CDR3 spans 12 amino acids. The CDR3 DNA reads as TGCAGTGTAGACGGCCAGAACACTGAAGCTTTCTTT. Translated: CSVDGQNTEAFF.

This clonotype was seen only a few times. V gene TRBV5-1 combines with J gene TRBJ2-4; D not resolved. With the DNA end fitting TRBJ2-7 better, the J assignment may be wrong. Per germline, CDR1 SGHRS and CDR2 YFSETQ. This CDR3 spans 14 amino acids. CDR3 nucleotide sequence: TGCGCCAGCAGCTTGGACGTGCAGACCTACGAGCAGTACTTC. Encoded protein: CASSLDVQTYEQYF.

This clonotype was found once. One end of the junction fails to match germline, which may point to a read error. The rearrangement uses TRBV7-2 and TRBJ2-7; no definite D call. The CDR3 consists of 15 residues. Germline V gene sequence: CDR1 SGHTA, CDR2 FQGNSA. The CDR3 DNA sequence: TGTGTCAGCAGCCCCCTTGAAACATATGGATTCGAGCAGTACTTC. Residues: CVSSPLETYGFEQYF.

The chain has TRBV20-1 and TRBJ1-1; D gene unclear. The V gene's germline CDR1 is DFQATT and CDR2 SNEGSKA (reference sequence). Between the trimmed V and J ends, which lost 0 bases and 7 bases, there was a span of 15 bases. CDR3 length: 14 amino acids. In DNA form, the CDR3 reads TGCAGTGCTAGAGAAGACGGGAGTAAGGGTGAAGCTTTCTTT. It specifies CSAREDGSKGEAFF.

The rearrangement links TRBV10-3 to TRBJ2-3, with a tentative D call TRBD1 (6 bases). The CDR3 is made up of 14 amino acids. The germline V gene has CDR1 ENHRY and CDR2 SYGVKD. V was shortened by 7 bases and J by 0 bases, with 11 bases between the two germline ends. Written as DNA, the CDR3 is TGTGCCATCAAGGGGGACGCTAGCACAGATACGCAGTATTTT. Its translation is CAIKGDASTDTQYF.

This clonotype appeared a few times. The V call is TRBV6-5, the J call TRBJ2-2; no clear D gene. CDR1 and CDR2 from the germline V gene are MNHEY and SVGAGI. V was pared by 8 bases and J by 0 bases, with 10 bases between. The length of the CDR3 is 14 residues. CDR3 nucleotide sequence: TGTGCCAGCTGGATGAGTACGAACACCGGGGAGCTGTTTTTT. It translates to CASWMSTNTGELFF.

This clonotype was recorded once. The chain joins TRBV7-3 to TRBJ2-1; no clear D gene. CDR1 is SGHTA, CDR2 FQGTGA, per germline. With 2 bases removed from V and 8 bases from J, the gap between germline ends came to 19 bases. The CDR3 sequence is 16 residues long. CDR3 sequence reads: CASSLGRAATPDEQFF. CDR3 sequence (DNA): TGTGCCAGCAGCTTAGGTAGGGCGGCTACCCCCGATGAGCAGTTCTTC. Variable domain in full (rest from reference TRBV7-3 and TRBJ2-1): GAGVSQTPSNKVTEKGKYVELRCDPISGHTALYWYRQSLGQGPEFLIYFQGTGAADDSGLPNDRFFAVRPEGSVSTLKIQRTERGDSAVYLCASSLGRAATPDEQFFGPGTRLTVL.

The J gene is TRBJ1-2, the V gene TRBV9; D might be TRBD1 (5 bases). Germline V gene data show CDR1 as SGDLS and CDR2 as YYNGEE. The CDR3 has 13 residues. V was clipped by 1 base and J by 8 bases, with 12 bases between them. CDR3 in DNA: TGTGCCAGCAGCGTACGGGGGTTGGGCGGCTACACCTTC. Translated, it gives CASSVRGLGGYTF.